This paragraph covers one T cell receptor beta chain sequence. These data belong to a study of blood T cell repertoires in COVID-19. Sequencing used immunoSEQ multiplex PCR; TCRdb keeps in-frame clones, though not all of them. Among about 220,000 clones listed, approximately 80% were seen once. In germline, CDR1 is LNHDA, CDR2 SQIVND (reference sequence). The CDR3 has 15 amino acids. V was clipped by 3 bases and J by 0 bases, with 9 bases between them. Input material: peripheral blood. The chain recombines TRBV19 with TRBJ1-5; TRBD1 is a possible D gene (5 bases). The clonotype comes from a woman in her sixties who had recovered from COVID-19. The DNA for the CDR3 is TGTGCCAGTAGTATTTCAGGGTATAGCAATCAGCCCCAGCATTTT. Its translation is CASSISGYSNQPQHF.